One and the same sample provided the 28 T cell receptor beta chains below, sequenced in a study of T cell repertoires in cytomegalovirus infection. TCRdb re-called the reads with MiXCR, one entry per CDR3 protein. The table has 640,000 or so distinct CDR3 sequences, roughly a third seen once. No antigen has been assigned to these receptors. The sequencing here drew on cultured PBMCs, taken from culture after CMV antigen stimulation. Receptors originate from a human donor in good health (CMV status not recorded). Some clones in this sample may be carry-over from other donors' samples.

The chain joins TRBV19 to TRBJ2-1; D possibly uses TRBD1 or TRBD2 (5 bases each). The CDR3 is made up of 13 amino acids. Trimming stripped 6 bases from V and 7 bases from J, with 13 bases between. CDR1 is LNHDA, CDR2 SQIVND, per germline (reference sequence). CDR3 amino acids: CASRAEGQNEQFF. Written as DNA, the CDR3 is TGTGCCAGTAGGGCCGAGGGGCAGAATGAGCAGTTCTTC. The variable domain in full, completed from reference TRBV19 and TRBJ2-1, reads DGGITQSPKYLFRKEGQNVTLSCEQNLNHDAMYWYRQDPGQGLRLIYYSQIVNDFQKGDIAEGYSVSREKKESFPLTVTSAQKNPTAFYLCASRAEGQNEQFFGPGTRLTVL.

The sample holds many counts of this clonotype. The chain couples TRBV7-2 to TRBJ1-3, with 12 positions matching TRBD1. Germline CDR1 SGHTA, CDR2 FQGNSA. CDR3 length: 16 residues. V trimming: 5 bases; J trimming: 3 bases; junction bases outside the gene matches: 5. CDR3: CASSMGQGALGNTIYF. CDR3 sequence (DNA): TGTGCCAGCAGCATGGGACAGGGGGCGCTTGGAAACACCATATATTTT.

The rearrangement joins TRBV20-1 to TRBJ1-2; D is possibly TRBD1 (5 bases). This CDR3 is 11 amino acids long. V lost 7 bases, J lost 10 bases, and 16 bases lay in between. Germline V lookup: CDR1 DFQATT, CDR2 SNEGSKA (reference sequence). DNA of the CDR3: TGCAGTGTCCCGACGGGGACTCCCTACACCTTC. Protein sequence: CSVPTGTPYTF.

The chain links TRBV7-8 to TRBJ1-2; D call uncertain. The germline V gene has CDR1 SGHVS and CDR2 FQNEAQ. This CDR3 comprises 14 residues. Trimming took off 5 bases at V and 8 bases at J, with 18 bases between the two ends. The CDR3 spells CASSLGTGVGGYTF. The CDR3 coding sequence is TGTGCCAGCAGCCTAGGCACGGGAGTGGGAGGCTACACCTTC.

This clonotype was seen a few times. The gene calls are TRBV7-2 and TRBJ2-5; the match to TRBD2 covers 8 bases. Germline V CDR1 and CDR2: SGHTA, FQGNSA. The V and J ends lost 7 bases and 3 bases, in that order; junction bases with no gene match: 4. The CDR3 runs 13 residues. CDR3 sequence reads: CASTRSGEETQYF. As DNA, the CDR3 is TGTGCCAGCACCCGTAGCGGGGAAGAGACCCAGTACTTC.

This chain joins TRBV7-8 and TRBJ2-2, with 8 bases lining up with TRBD2. This CDR3 has 18 residues. The V segment lost 1 base and the J segment 3 bases; nucleotides outside the gene matches: 10. In germline, CDR1 is SGHVS, CDR2 FQNEAQ. Here the CDR3 reads CASSLVRPAGEHTGELFF. The DNA for the CDR3 is TGTGCCAGCAGCTTAGTCCGTCCAGCGGGGGAGCACACCGGGGAGCTGTTTTTT.

The chain couples TRBV12-3 or TRBV12-4 to TRBJ1-1; no clear D. The CDR3 has 12 residues. The V gene lost 0 bases and the J gene lost 9 bases, with 8 bases spanning the gap. The CDR3 protein is CASSLASGKAFF. CDR3 DNA sequence: TGTGCCAGCAGTTTAGCCTCAGGTAAAGCTTTCTTT.

The chain carries TRBV7-2 and TRBJ2-7; D unresolved. Germline-derived CDR1 and CDR2 are SGHTA and FQGNSA. V was trimmed by 3 bases and J by 2 bases, leaving 8 bases between them. CDR3 size: 13 residues. In DNA, the CDR3 is TGTGCCAGCAGCTTGGAAGTGACCTACGAGCAGTACTTC. Protein: CASSLEVTYEQYF.

The chain combines TRBV3-1 with TRBJ1-2; no reliable D call. Trimming removed 0 bases at V and 4 bases at J, with 15 bases between. Germline CDR1 LGHDT, CDR2 YNNKEL (reference sequence). The CDR3 loop spans 16 amino acids. Here the CDR3 reads CASSQESRPPGYGYTF. The CDR3 nucleotides are TGTGCCAGCAGCCAAGAGAGCCGGCCACCGGGCTATGGCTACACCTTC.

The chain joins TRBV19 to TRBJ1-2; TRBD1 might be the D (5 bases). With 5 bases removed from V and 2 bases from J, the gap between germline ends came to 18 bases. CDR3 size: 16 residues. CDR1 LNHDA and CDR2 SQIVND come from the germline V gene (reference sequence). The CDR3: CASSAPYRKTNYGYTF. Here the CDR3 DNA reads TGTGCCAGTAGTGCGCCGTACAGGAAAACGAACTATGGCTACACCTTC.

This clonotype was counted between two and nine times. V usage is TRBV5-4 and J usage is TRBJ2-1; 7 nucleotides align to TRBD1. V dropped 2 bases and J dropped 15; count of bases not matched to a gene: 14. This CDR3 comprises 14 residues. Germline values: CDR1 SGHNT, CDR2 YYREEE (reference sequence). The CDR3: CASSFSTGREGTFF. CDR3 bases: TGTGCCAGCAGCTTCTCGACAGGGAGAGAGGGAACGTTCTTC. The full variable domain, its missing parts supplied by reference TRBV5-4 and TRBJ2-1, is ETGVTQSPTHLIKTRGQQVTLRCSSQSGHNTVSWYQQALGQGPQFIFQYYREEENGRGNFPPRFSGLQFPNYSSELNVNALELDDSALYLCASSFSTGREGTFFGPGTRLTVL.

This clonotype was picked up a small number of times. The chain recombines TRBV7-2 with TRBJ2-3; 10 bases are a match to TRBD2. Germline V CDR1 and CDR2: SGHTA, FQGNSA. The junction had 9 bases not matched to a gene; V was cut back by 7 bases and J by 2 bases. CDR3 size: 16 residues. As DNA, the CDR3 is TGTGCCAGCACCCCTAGCGGGAGTAGAAACACAGATACGCAGTATTTT. The encoded protein is CASTPSGSRNTDTQYF.

The chain has TRBV28 and TRBJ2-3; 9 bases line up with TRBD2. Unmatched junction bases numbered 13, after V lost 9 bases and J lost 9 bases. Per germline, CDR1 MDHEN and CDR2 SYDVKM. This CDR3 is built from 14 residues. CDR3 in amino acids: CASLRGGKAGTQYF. Written as DNA, the CDR3 is TGTGCCAGTTTGCGGGGGGGTAAGGCTGGGACGCAGTATTTT. Full variable domain (outside the CDR3, taken from reference TRBV28 and TRBJ2-3): DVKVTQSSRYLVKRTGEKVFLECVQDMDHENMFWYRQDPGLGLRLIYFSYDVKMKEKGDIPEGYSVSREKKERFSLILESASTNQTSMYLCASLRGGKAGTQYFGPGTRLTVL.

The chain recombines TRBV3-1 with TRBJ2-6, with no clear D. Deletions cut 1 base from V and 0 bases from J, with 13 bases between. CDR1 and CDR2 (germline): LGHDT, YNNKEL (reference sequence). CDR3 length: 18 residues. For the CDR3, the DNA is TGTGCCAGCAGCCAAGTCTGGGCCCGTGACTCTGGGGCCAACGTCCTGACTTTC. Its translation is CASSQVWARDSGANVLTF.

The chain combines TRBV7-2 with TRBJ1-5; D is perhaps TRBD1 (6 bases). Germline loops: CDR1 SGHTA, CDR2 FQGNSA. V lost 6 bases and J lost 4, with 13 bases in between. This CDR3 spans 14 amino acids. The CDR3 is CASSSGQKNQPQHF. The CDR3 coding sequence is TGTGCCAGCAGTTCCGGACAGAAGAATCAGCCCCAGCATTTT.

This clonotype was detected a few times. J is TRBJ2-2 and V is TRBV19, with 11 bases fitting TRBD2. The J segment lost 7 bases and the V segment lost 5 bases, leaving 12 bases of the junction unmatched. The length of the CDR3 is 17 residues. Germline CDR1 and CDR2: LNHDA and SQIVND (reference sequence). CDR3 bases: TGTGCCAGTAGTCTACTAGCGGGAGAGGGAGTTGTCGGGGAGCTGTTTTTT. Translating it yields CASSLLAGEGVVGELFF.

V and J are TRBV27 and TRBJ2-4; TRBD1 might be the D (6 bases). Germline V gene sequence: CDR1 MNHEY, CDR2 SMNVEV (reference sequence). Trimming removed 2 bases from V and 0 bases from J, with 26 bases in between. The CDR3 is 21 residues long. In DNA form, the CDR3 reads TGTGCCAGCAGTTTACCCGCGGCAATTTTGGGGGCTAAGATAGCCAAAAACATTCAGTACTTC. Residues: CASSLPAAILGAKIAKNIQYF.

The chain employs TRBV9 and TRBJ1-4, with D unresolved. V lost 0 bases and J lost 11, with 14 bases in between. CDR3 length: 14 residues. Looked up from germline, CDR1 is SGDLS and CDR2 is YYNGEE. CDR3 residues: CASSVEALPGKLFF. The CDR3 DNA follows: TGTGCCAGCAGCGTAGAAGCCCTCCCGGGGAAACTGTTTTTT. The whole variable domain, filled in from reference TRBV9 and TRBJ1-4, reads DSGVTQTPKHLITATGQRVTLRCSPRSGDLSVYWYQQSLDQGLQFLIQYYNGEERAKGNILERFSAQQFPDLHSELNLSSLELGDSALYFCASSVEALPGKLFFGSGTQLSVL.

A word on this clonotype: A much larger clone differs from this one at a single base, so this may be a read error. The chain carries TRBV7-2 and TRBJ2-5, with TRBD2 matching over 9 bases. The CDR3 runs 16 residues. Germline loops: CDR1 SGHTA, CDR2 FQGNSA. The V segment lost 8 bases and the J segment 1 base; nucleotides outside the gene matches: 11. CDR3 in DNA: TGTGCCAGCGGCATCTTAGGACTAGCGTTCCAAGAGACCCAGTACTTC. Protein: CASGILGLAFQETQYF. The whole variable domain, filled in from reference TRBV7-2 and TRBJ2-5, reads GAGVSQSPSNKVTEKGKDVELRCDPISGHTALYWYRQSLGQGLEFLIYFQGNSAPDKSGLPSDRFSAERTGGSVSTLTIQRTQQEDSAVYLCASGILGLAFQETQYFGPGTRLLVL.

The chain recombines TRBV4-3 with TRBJ2-3, with 8 bases fitting TRBD2. The junction had 7 bases not matched to a gene; V was cut back by 5 bases and J by 0 bases. In germline, CDR1 is LGHNA, CDR2 YSLEER. The CDR3 covers 16 residues. The DNA for the CDR3 is TGCGCCAGCAGCTCACAGCGGGGGATTAGCACAGATACGCAGTATTTT. Amino acid sequence: CASSSQRGISTDTQYF.

This clonotype showed up just a few times. The CDR3 nucleotides read TGTGCCAGCAGCCAAAACAGGGGCATCGGCAATCAGCCCCAGCATTTT. Translated: CASSQNRGIGNQPQHF. The chain links TRBV7-2 to TRBJ1-5; 7 bases are a match to TRBD1. Trimming cost V 5 bases and J 2 bases; bases outside gene matches: 9. The CDR3 sequence is 16 residues long. Germline V CDR1 and CDR2: SGHTA, FQGNSA.

This clonotype was detected a few times. This sequence joins TRBV15 and TRBJ1-1, with D unclear. The CDR3 is 15 residues long. Per germline, CDR1 LNHNV and CDR2 YYDKDF (reference sequence). V lost 3 bases and J 0 bases, leaving 11 bases between the germline ends. CDR3 sequence: CATSRGGSMNTEAFF. For the CDR3, the DNA is TGTGCCACCAGCAGGGGCGGCAGTATGAACACTGAAGCTTTCTTT.

The chain has TRBV12-3 or TRBV12-4 and TRBJ2-5, with TRBD1 as a possible D gene (6 bases). V was trimmed by 3 bases and J by 5 bases, leaving 16 bases between them. This CDR3 has 15 amino acids. CDR3 amino acids: CASSFSGARRETQYF. The CDR3 DNA reads as TGTGCCAGCAGTTTCTCAGGGGCCCGAAGGGAGACCCAGTACTTC.

This clonotype was detected ten times or more. The rearrangement uses TRBV7-2 and TRBJ1-2; unclear D gene. Trimming removed 5 bases at V and 4 bases at J, with 8 bases between. The germline gives CDR1 SGHTA, CDR2 FQGNSA. The CDR3 has 12 residues. The CDR3: CASSASIYGYTF. DNA for the CDR3: TGTGCCAGCAGCGCCAGTATCTATGGCTACACCTTC. Filled out from reference TRBV7-2 and TRBJ1-2, the complete variable domain reads GAGVSQSPSNKVTEKGKDVELRCDPISGHTALYWYRQSLGQGLEFLIYFQGNSAPDKSGLPSDRFSAERTGGSVSTLTIQRTQQEDSAVYLCASSASIYGYTFGSGTRLTVV.

This clonotype was counted between two and nine times. The chain couples TRBV7-2 to TRBJ1-3; a possible D gene is TRBD1 (5 bases). The CDR3 spans 15 residues. The V end lost 6 bases, the J end lost 3 bases, and 15 bases lay between the germline ends. The germline V gene has CDR1 SGHTA and CDR2 FQGNSA. In nucleotides, the CDR3 is TGTGCCAGCAGGGCCAACACGGGGGTTGGAAACACCATATATTTT. This codes for CASRANTGVGNTIYF.

The chain is built from TRBV7-8 and TRBJ2-5, with D perhaps matching TRBD1 (6 bases). CDR1 is SGHVS, CDR2 FQNEAQ, per germline. The CDR3 sequence is 15 residues long. The V end lost 1 base, the J end lost 9 bases, and 18 bases lay between the germline ends. CDR3 sequence reads: CASSLEVGARWPQYF. The DNA of the CDR3 is TGTGCCAGCAGCTTAGAGGTGGGGGCCCGGTGGCCCCAGTACTTC.

This clonotype occurred a few times. V usage is TRBV10-3 and J usage is TRBJ2-3; TRBD2 matches 12 bases. Losses at the gene ends were 10 bases for V and 1 base for J; bases not matched to a gene: 6. Germline CDR1 reads ENHRY; CDR2 reads SYGVKD. The CDR3 is 15 residues long. The DNA for the CDR3 is TGTGCCAACGCTAGGACTAGCGGGGGCACAGATACGCAGTATTTT. It translates to CANARTSGGTDTQYF.

Comments on this clonotype: One end of the junction fails to match germline, which may point to a read error. The V gene is TRBV12-3 or TRBV12-4, the J gene TRBJ2-5; D remains ambiguous. The CDR3 runs 13 residues. CDR3 residues: CASSLSGLETRYF. CDR3 nucleotides: TGTGCCAGCAGTTTGTCCGGGTTAGAGACCCGGTACTTC.